The clone carrying this T cell receptor (beta chain) was found a few times. Authors' processing steps: Estimates of nucleated cell counts were drawn from the amplification of reference gene primers. Profiling relied on immunoSEQ multiplex PCR, and the TCRdb table lists in-frame clones only, not all of them. The V and J calls and clone size are taken from that table; D and trimming were inferred from the DNA. The data contain about 170,000 clones, just under 85% of them seen just once; the ten biggest clones take up under 3.5%. This sample stems from a study of blood T cell repertoires in COVID-19. About the study: Samples taken during acute and convalescent COVID-19 were collected in the United States, Italy and Spain. T cells, B-cell-depleted T cells, or PBMCs supplied cDNA or gDNA.

This receptor was obtained from a woman over 75 with COVID-19, enrolled during active disease. The sample taken for sequencing was peripheral blood.

CDR3 nucleotides: TGTGCCAGCAGCTTAGGTGGGGGCGTTATGAACACTGAAGCTTTCTTT. Encoded protein: CASSLGGGVMNTEAFF. The rearrangement links TRBV7-8 to TRBJ1-1, with D perhaps TRBD1 (6 bases). Germline CDR1 and CDR2: SGHVS and FQNEAQ. The CDR3 is 16 amino acids. Trimming cost V 1 base and J 0 bases, with 12 bases left between them. Using reference TRBV7-8 and TRBJ1-1 for the parts outside the CDR3, the full variable domain is GAGVSQSPRYKVAKRGQDVALRCDPISGHVSLFWYQQALGQGPEFLTYFQNEAQLDKSGLPSDRFFAERPEGSVSTLKIQRTQQEDSAVYLCASSLGGGVMNTEAFFGQGTRLTVV.